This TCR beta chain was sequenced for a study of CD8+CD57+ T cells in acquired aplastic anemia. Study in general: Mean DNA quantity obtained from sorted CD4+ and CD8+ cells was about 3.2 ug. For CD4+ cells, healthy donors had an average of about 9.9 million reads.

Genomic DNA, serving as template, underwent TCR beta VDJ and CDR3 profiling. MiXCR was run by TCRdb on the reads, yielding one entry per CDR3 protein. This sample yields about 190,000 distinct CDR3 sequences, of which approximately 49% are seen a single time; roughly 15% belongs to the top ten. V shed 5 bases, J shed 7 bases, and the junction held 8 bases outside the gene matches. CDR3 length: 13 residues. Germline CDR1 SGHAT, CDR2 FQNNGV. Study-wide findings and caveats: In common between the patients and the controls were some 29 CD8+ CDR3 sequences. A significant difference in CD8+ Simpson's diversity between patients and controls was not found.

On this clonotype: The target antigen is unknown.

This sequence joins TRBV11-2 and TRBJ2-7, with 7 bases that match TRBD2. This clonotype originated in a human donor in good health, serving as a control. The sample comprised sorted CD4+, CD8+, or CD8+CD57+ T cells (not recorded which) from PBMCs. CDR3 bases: TGTGCCAGCAGCGCAAGGGCGGGGGAAGAGCAGTACTTC. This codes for CASSARAGEEQYF.